One sample yielded the 15 T cell receptor beta chains listed below, sequenced in a study of blood T cell repertoires in COVID-19. The table came from immunoSEQ multiplex PCR; TCRdb's copy has only in-frame clones and leaves some out. The sample has 270,000 or so clones, more than 70% seen once; the top ten hold about 3%. Specimen: peripheral blood. Receptors originate from a woman aged 18-29 years with acute or convalescent COVID-19.

The chain carries TRBV29-1 and TRBJ2-5; 7 positions match TRBD2. Germline V gives CDR1 SQVTM, CDR2 ANQGSEA. J gave up 4 bases and V 7 bases, and 6 bases lay outside the gene matches. The CDR3 covers 12 residues. CDR3 residues: CSGAGWGETQYF. CDR3 bases: TGCAGCGGAGCGGGATGGGGAGAGACCCAGTACTTC.

Of note for this clone: Other DNA sequences within the sample encode an identical CDR3. The chain combines TRBV6-5 with TRBJ1-1; the match to TRBD1 covers 8 bases. There are 14 residues in the CDR3. V dropped 5 bases and J dropped 1; count of bases not matched to a gene: 3. Germline V gives CDR1 MNHEY, CDR2 SVGAGI. CDR3 sequence: CASSHGQGNTEAFF. The CDR3 DNA reads as TGTGCCAGCAGTCATGGACAGGGGAACACTGAAGCTTTCTTT.

The genes are TRBV27 and TRBJ1-2; 8 nucleotides align to TRBD1. V was pared by 7 bases and J by 4 bases, with 2 bases of the junction left unmatched. Looked up from germline, CDR1 is MNHEY and CDR2 is SMNVEV (reference sequence). The CDR3 extends over 12 amino acids. The CDR3 reads CASTGTGYGYTF. CDR3 coding DNA: TGTGCCAGCACCGGGACAGGCTATGGCTACACCTTC.

The chain uses TRBV19 and TRBJ1-2; TRBD1 might be the D (5 bases). V was shortened by 6 bases and J by 5 bases, with 7 bases between the two germline ends. Germline CDR1 LNHDA, CDR2 SQIVND (reference sequence). CDR3 length equals 11 residues. As DNA, the CDR3 is TGTGCCAGTAGGGCAGGGTATGGCTACACCTTC. Translating gives CASRAGYGYTF.

The chain uses TRBV30 and TRBJ2-7, with D uncertain. The CDR3 loop spans 13 amino acids. Germline V CDR1 and CDR2: GTSNPN, SVGIG (reference sequence). The ends were cut back, 0 bases at V and 3 bases at J, with 9 bases in the middle. This chain's CDR3 is CAWSVSPGYEQYF. The CDR3 DNA sequence: TGTGCCTGGAGTGTATCTCCCGGCTACGAGCAGTACTTC.

The chain uses TRBV19 and TRBJ2-7; unclear D gene. The germline V and J ends were trimmed by 1 base and 2 bases, with 6 bases remaining between them. CDR3 length: 13 amino acids. CDR1 and CDR2 (germline): LNHDA, SQIVND (reference sequence). Here the CDR3 reads CASSIGAAYEQYF. The CDR3 bases are TGTGCCAGTAGTATAGGGGCTGCCTACGAGCAGTACTTC.

The chain employs TRBV27 and TRBJ2-1; TRBD2 aligns across 10 bases. From germline, CDR1 is MNHEY and CDR2 SMNVEV (reference sequence). CDR3 length: 18 residues. Trimming cost V 4 bases and J 6 bases; bases outside gene matches: 15. In DNA form, the CDR3 reads TGTGCCAGCAGTTCATTTCTAGCGGGAGTTCGGGTAGGCAATGAGCAGTTCTTC. This codes for CASSSFLAGVRVGNEQFF.

V usage is TRBV6-1 and J usage is TRBJ2-5; 9 bases align to TRBD2. The CDR3 length is 18 residues. Trimming cost V 0 bases and J 5 bases; bases outside gene matches: 13. Per the germline V gene, CDR1 is MNHNS and CDR2 is SASEGT. In DNA form, the CDR3 reads TGTGCCAGCAGTGAAGCCCGATCTAGCGGGACCACACTGGAGACCCAGTACTTC. Translation gives CASSEARSSGTTLETQYF.

The V call is TRBV7-6, the J call TRBJ2-1, with 8 bases that match TRBD1. The germline CDR1 and CDR2 sequences are SGHVS and FNYEAQ. CDR3 size: 17 residues. The junction had 9 bases not matched to a gene; V was cut back by 1 base and J by 4 bases. The DNA of the CDR3 is TGTGCCAGCAGCTTAGGGATAGGACAGGGACAATACAATGAGCAGTTCTTC. Residues: CASSLGIGQGQYNEQFF.

V and J are TRBV29-1 and TRBJ2-3; 7 bases align to TRBD2. CDR1 SQVTM and CDR2 ANQGSEA come from the germline V gene. The CDR3 spans 16 residues. V was pared by 0 bases and J by 4 bases, with 10 bases of the junction left unmatched. Written as DNA, the CDR3 is TGCAGCGTTGAAGATCGAGCGGGACCCGGCCCAGATACGCAGTATTTT. It is translated as CSVEDRAGPGPDTQYF.

The gene calls are TRBV21-1 and TRBJ2-3; TRBD1, as called in the table, went unchecked against the DNA. TRBV21-1 is noted as a pseudogene. The CDR3 has 15 residues. This CDR3 reads CASQSGVSVPDTQYF. The CDR3 DNA is TGTGCCAGCCAGTCAGGGGTGAGTGTCCCAGATACGCAGTATTTT.

This sequence joins TRBV19 and TRBJ2-1, with D uncertain. CDR3 size: 17 residues. From germline, CDR1 is LNHDA and CDR2 SQIVND (reference sequence). The V gene lost 3 bases and the J gene lost 4 bases, with 19 bases spanning the gap. The CDR3 coding sequence is TGTGCCAGTAGTATTCCCCCATTGCCCTGGAGATACAATGAGCAGTTCTTC. Protein: CASSIPPLPWRYNEQFF.

This chain links TRBV27 with TRBJ1-2; tentative D call: TRBD1 (6 bases). Germline V gene sequence: CDR1 MNHEY, CDR2 SMNVEV (reference sequence). Trimming removed 4 bases from V and 4 bases from J, with 10 bases in between. The CDR3 sequence is 13 residues long. This CDR3 reads CASSSTGLYGYTF. The CDR3 DNA reads TGTGCCAGCAGTTCCACAGGGCTCTATGGCTACACCTTC.

This chain joins TRBV28 and TRBJ1-5, with 10 bases fitting TRBD1. The germline V gene has CDR1 MDHEN and CDR2 SYDVKM. J was trimmed by 2 bases and V by 6 bases; bases with no gene match: 4. CDR3 length: 15 amino acids. The CDR3 sequence is CASSLGTGGNQPQHF. In DNA, the CDR3 is TGTGCCAGCAGCCTCGGGACAGGGGGCAATCAGCCCCAGCATTTT.

V usage is TRBV28 and J usage is TRBJ2-3; 10 nucleotides align to TRBD1. CDR1 is MDHEN, CDR2 SYDVKM, per germline. J gave up 5 bases and V 10 bases, and 6 bases lay outside the gene matches. This CDR3 region has 13 residues. This CDR3 is CATLTGGKDTQYF. In DNA, the CDR3 is TGTGCCACCCTGACAGGGGGCAAAGATACGCAGTATTTT.